Shown below are 17 T cell receptor beta chains from a single sample sequenced in a study of blood T cell repertoires in COVID-19. Assay: immunoSEQ multiplex PCR; the TCRdb copy retains only in-frame clones and omits some. The top ten hold roughly 9.6% of the sample, which has about 240,000 clones, just under 85% seen once. The specimen was peripheral blood. Receptors originate from a woman at least 80 years old with acute or convalescent COVID-19.

This clone has a single count. V gene TRBV6-6 combines with J gene TRBJ1-3, with TRBD1 identical over 7 bases. CDR1 MNHNY and CDR2 SVGAGI come from the germline V gene (reference sequence). V trimming: 6 bases; J trimming: 0 bases; junction bases outside the gene matches: 5. The CDR3 is 15 residues long. CDR3 protein: CASSWGQPSGNTIYF. CDR3 DNA: TGTGCCAGCAGCTGGGGACAGCCCTCTGGAAACACCATATATTTT.

The chain carries TRBV19 and TRBJ1-2; D unresolved. The V end was cut by 3 bases, the J end by 0 bases, with 11 bases between. Germline CDR1 is LNHDA and CDR2 is SQIVND (reference sequence). The CDR3 contains 15 residues. In nucleotides, the CDR3 is TGTGCCAGTAGTATGCCGACAATGACTAACTATGGCTACACCTTC. Translation gives CASSMPTMTNYGYTF.

The chain employs TRBV28 and TRBJ1-1, with D tentatively TRBD1 (5 bases). This CDR3 is 15 amino acids long. Germline CDR1 is MDHEN and CDR2 is SYDVKM. V shed 2 bases and J shed 4 bases, with 14 bases lying between them. The CDR3 is CASSLGGAGATEAFF. The CDR3 DNA is TGTGCCAGCAGTTTAGGAGGGGCGGGTGCCACTGAAGCTTTCTTT. The full variable domain, with the rest looked up from reference TRBV28 and TRBJ1-1, is DVKVTQSSRYLVKRTGEKVFLECVQDMDHENMFWYRQDPGLGLRLIYFSYDVKMKEKGDIPEGYSVSREKKERFSLILESASTNQTSMYLCASSLGGAGATEAFFGQGTRLTVV.

V usage is TRBV2 and J usage is TRBJ1-3, with 9 bases identical to TRBD1. Germline values: CDR1 SNHLY, CDR2 FYNNEI. V lost 4 bases to trimming and J lost 2 bases; unmatched junction nucleotides: 0. This CDR3 region has 14 residues. The CDR3 nucleotides read TGTGCCAGCAGTGGACAGGGGGCTGGAAACACCATATATTTT. Its translation is CASSGQGAGNTIYF.

This clone is a singleton in its sample. This chain joins TRBV19 and TRBJ1-2, with 8 bases matching TRBD1. Germline assignment: CDR1 LNHDA and CDR2 SQIVND (reference sequence). The length of the CDR3 is 14 residues. The trim removed 6 bases at V and 6 bases at J, leaving 9 bases unmatched. The CDR3 DNA reads TGTGCCAGTAGACTACAGGGGGGTAAAGATGGCTACACCTTC. This gives the protein CASRLQGGKDGYTF. Drawing the rest from reference TRBV19 and TRBJ1-2, the complete variable domain is DGGITQSPKYLFRKEGQNVTLSCEQNLNHDAMYWYRQDPGQGLRLIYYSQIVNDFQKGDIAEGYSVSREKKESFPLTVTSAQKNPTAFYLCASRLQGGKDGYTFGSGTRLTVV.

This clone has a handful of counts. The chain links TRBV2 to TRBJ2-1, with D unclear. Trimming removed 5 bases from V and 4 bases from J, with 12 bases in between. The V gene's germline CDR1 is SNHLY and CDR2 FYNNEI. This CDR3 is built from 14 residues. Here the CDR3 DNA reads TGTGCCAGCAGTACCCAGAAGTTTTACAATGAGCAGTTCTTC. Translation: CASSTQKFYNEQFF.

The chain uses TRBV4-1 and TRBJ2-3; possibly TRBD1 for D (5 bases). The germline V gene encodes CDR1 MGHRA and CDR2 YSYEKL. Deletions cut 10 bases from V and 4 bases from J, with 18 bases between. The CDR3 sequence is 14 residues long. CDR3 protein: CATTPGSKADTQYF. CDR3 nucleotide sequence: TGCGCCACCACACCAGGGTCTAAGGCAGATACGCAGTATTTT.

The DNA of the CDR3 is TGCGCCAGCAGCGTGGACAGGGGCGTTTACAATGAGCAGTTCTTC. Amino acid sequence: CASSVDRGVYNEQFF. The V gene is TRBV5-1, the J gene TRBJ2-1; 9 positions agree with TRBD1. The CDR3 spans 15 residues. Germline lookup yields CDR1 SGHRS and CDR2 YFSETQ. Germline trimming cut 4 bases from V and 4 bases from J; bases unmatched to any gene: 6.

The sample holds one count of this clone. The CDR3 loop is CASSGTGNTGELFF. CDR3 DNA sequence: TGTGCCAGCAGTGGGACAGGGAACACCGGGGAGCTGTTTTTT. V gene TRBV25-1 combines with J gene TRBJ2-2; TRBD1 matches at 7 bases. The V gene end was trimmed by 4 bases and the J gene end by 1 base; junction bases not matched to a gene: 0. The CDR3 sequence is 14 residues long. Germline assignment: CDR1 MGHDK and CDR2 SYGVNS.

The chain employs TRBV7-8 and TRBJ1-6; 10 bases are shared with TRBD1. This CDR3 has 19 residues. In germline, CDR1 is SGHVS, CDR2 FQNEAQ. V lost 1 base and J lost 10; bases outside the gene matches: 16. CDR3 amino acids: CASSLDPRSDRGRSSPLHF. The CDR3 region has the DNA TGTGCCAGCAGCTTAGACCCGCGATCCGACAGGGGGCGTTCGTCACCCCTCCACTTT.

Turning to this clone: One end of the junction is discordant with germline, which a read error may explain. The V call is TRBV9, the J call TRBJ2-1; D unresolved. Per the germline V gene, CDR1 is SGDLS and CDR2 is YYNGEE. This CDR3 comprises 15 residues. The CDR3 here is CANSATLGPLNEQFF. The CDR3 DNA reads as TGTGCCAACAGCGCAACCCTAGGCCCACTAAATGAGCAGTTCTTC.

Regarding this clone: Its ends do not fully match the called genes, so a read error is possible. The chain is built from TRBV7-8 and TRBJ2-5; TRBD2 matches at 12 bases. In germline, CDR1 is SGHVS, CDR2 FQNEAQ. CDR3 length: 13 residues. The CDR3 loop reads CASSPARLAGAHF. The CDR3 coding sequence is TGTGCCAGCAGCCCAGCGAGACTAGCGGGGGCCCACTTC.

The chain recombines TRBV7-8 with TRBJ2-5, with 11 nucleotides matching TRBD1. The germline V gene encodes CDR1 SGHVS and CDR2 FQNEAQ. After removal of 5 bases from V and 1 base from J, the junction contained 6 bases not matched to a gene. This CDR3 spans 16 amino acids. The CDR3 spells CASSHRDRGAQETQYF. The CDR3, as DNA: TGTGCCAGCAGCCACCGGGACAGGGGGGCCCAAGAGACCCAGTACTTC.

This clone occurred once. This chain uses TRBV27 with TRBJ2-6; a possible D gene is TRBD1 (6 bases). V was cut by 5 bases and J by 0 bases, with 14 bases left in between. Looked up from germline, CDR1 is MNHEY and CDR2 is SMNVEV (reference sequence). There are 17 residues in the CDR3. The CDR3 spells CASSGGRPNSGANVLTF. As DNA, the CDR3 is TGTGCCAGCAGTGGGGGCAGGCCTAACTCTGGGGCCAACGTCCTGACTTTC.

This chain uses TRBV2 with TRBJ1-5; D is perhaps TRBD1 (6 bases). Germline V gives CDR1 SNHLY, CDR2 FYNNEI. Between the trimmed V and J ends, which lost 3 bases and 6 bases, there was a span of 15 bases. This CDR3 is 15 amino acids long. Written as DNA, the CDR3 is TGTGCCAGCAGTGATGGGTCGACAGGTTTTCAGCCCCAGCATTTT. It yields the protein CASSDGSTGFQPQHF.

This clone appeared once. The chain carries TRBV6-1 and TRBJ2-1, with 8 bases lining up with TRBD1. This CDR3 spans 16 amino acids. V lost 4 bases and J lost 0; bases outside the gene matches: 5. The germline V gene has CDR1 MNHNS and CDR2 SASEGT. CDR3 amino acids: CASSGRTGPSYNEQFF. The CDR3, as DNA: TGTGCCAGCAGTGGCCGGACAGGGCCCTCCTACAATGAGCAGTTCTTC.

This chain connects TRBV4-2 to TRBJ1-4; D uncertain. CDR1 and CDR2 from the germline V gene are LGHNA and YNFKEQ. Trimming cost V 4 bases and J 0 bases, with 15 bases left between them. The CDR3 has 17 residues. This chain's CDR3 is CASSPGDTRATNEKLFF. CDR3 DNA sequence: TGTGCCAGCAGCCCCGGTGACACCCGCGCAACTAATGAAAAACTGTTTTTT.